The clone carrying this TCR beta chain has ten or more counts. The target antigen is unknown. Unique molecular identifiers were present in the TCR beta cDNA libraries. TCRdb redid the calling of the PCR reads with MiXCR, one entry per CDR3 protein. The repertoire holds about 800,000 distinct CDR3 sequences, 25% to 30% seen once, with around 0.6% in the top ten. This specimen comes from a study of post-analysis software for immune sequencing data. Study results and limitations: The five TRBV segments detected at higher frequency in patients than in controls included TRBV5-6, TRBV5-1 and TRBV20-1.

Trimming pared 6 bases from V and 0 bases from J, leaving 9 bases between. This CDR3 has 14 amino acids. The gene calls are TRBV12-3 or TRBV12-4 and TRBJ2-1; D unresolved. The clonotype comes from a girl aged 5 to 17 with multiple sclerosis. What was sequenced was blood. This chain's CDR3 is CASSEATSYNEQFF. The CDR3 DNA reads as TGTGCCAGCAGCGAGGCCACCTCCTACAATGAGCAGTTCTTC.